This T cell receptor beta chain was sequenced during a study of blood T cell repertoires in COVID-19. As for the study in general: There were acute and convalescent COVID-19 samples, and they came from the United States, Italy and Spain. PBMCs, B-cell-depleted T cells, or T cells were the source of the cDNA or gDNA that made up the material.

Original data processing: Nucleated cell counts were estimated from reference gene primer amplification. Profiled with immunoSEQ multiplex PCR; TCRdb holds only in-frame clones, not every one. The V and J calls and clone size were taken over from that table, and D and trimming were inferred from the DNA. This table has around 160,000 clones, roughly nine tenths appearing once. The CDR3 covers 16 residues. Germline CDR1 reads MNHNY; CDR2 reads SVGAGI (reference sequence). Unmatched junction bases numbered 6, after V lost 2 bases and J lost 2 bases. The sequence came from a man aged 55 to 70 with acute or convalescent COVID-19. The chain has TRBV6-6 and TRBJ1-5; 7 bases are shared with TRBD1. Sequences were obtained from peripheral blood. This chain's CDR3 is CASSYGLTGGNQPQHF. CDR3 in DNA: TGTGCCAGCAGTTACGGTCTTACAGGGGGCAATCAGCCCCAGCATTTT.